The sample holds one count of the clone carrying this T cell receptor (beta chain). This record comes from a study of technical replicates of blood from several donors. From germline, CDR1 is LNHDA and CDR2 SQIVND (reference sequence). The CDR3 contains 15 residues. Trimming at V came to 5 bases and at J to 2 bases, leaving 7 bases not matched to a gene. Generated by immunoSEQ multiplex PCR, the TCRdb table keeps only in-frame clones and is missing some. The sample has around 70,000 clones, 85% to 95% seen once. The source of this sequence is a human donor in good health. The sequenced sample was T cells isolated from PBMCs. The chain couples TRBV19 to TRBJ2-3; 7 bases map to TRBD1. The CDR3 region is CASSPYRGVTDTQYF. For the CDR3, the DNA is TGTGCCAGTAGTCCGTACAGGGGCGTCACAGATACGCAGTATTTT.